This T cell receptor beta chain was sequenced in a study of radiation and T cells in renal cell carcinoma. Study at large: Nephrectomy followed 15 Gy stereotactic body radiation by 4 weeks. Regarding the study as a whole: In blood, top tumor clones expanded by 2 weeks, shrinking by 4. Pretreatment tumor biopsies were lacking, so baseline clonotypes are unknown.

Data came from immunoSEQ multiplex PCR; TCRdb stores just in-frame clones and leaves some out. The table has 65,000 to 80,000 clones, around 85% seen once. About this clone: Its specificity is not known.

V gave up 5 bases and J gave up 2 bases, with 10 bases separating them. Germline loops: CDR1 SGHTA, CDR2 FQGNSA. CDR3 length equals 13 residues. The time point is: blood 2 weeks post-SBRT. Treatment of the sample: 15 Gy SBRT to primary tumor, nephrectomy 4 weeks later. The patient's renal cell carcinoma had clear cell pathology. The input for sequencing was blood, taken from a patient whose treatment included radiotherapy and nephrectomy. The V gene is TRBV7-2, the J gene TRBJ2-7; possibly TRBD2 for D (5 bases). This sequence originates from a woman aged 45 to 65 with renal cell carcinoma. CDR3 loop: CASSPGLPYEQYF. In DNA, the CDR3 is TGTGCCAGCAGCCCCGGACTTCCCTACGAGCAGTACTTC.